The next 3 T cell receptor beta chains were all read from a single sample in a study of CD4+ T cells in melanoma. Generated by immunoSEQ multiplex PCR, the TCRdb table keeps only in-frame clones and is missing some. This table holds around 110,000 clones, around 92% found once. Specimen: peripheral blood. Source of these receptors: a human donor with melanoma.

The V and J genes are TRBV7-2 and TRBJ2-7; D might be TRBD2 (5 bases). V lost 3 bases and J lost 2, with 11 bases in between. Germline V CDR1 and CDR2: SGHTA, FQGNSA. The CDR3 is 14 amino acids. The CDR3 reads CASSFMWETYEQYF. Here the CDR3 DNA reads TGTGCCAGCAGCTTTATGTGGGAGACCTACGAGCAGTACTTC.

The rearrangement joins TRBV9 to TRBJ1-5, with D perhaps matching TRBD1 (6 bases). Germline lookup yields CDR1 SGDLS and CDR2 YYNGEE. This CDR3 contains 15 residues. Trimming took 3 bases from V and 0 from J, leaving 10 bases between them. Written as DNA, the CDR3 is TGTGCCAGCAGCGAAGACAGGTATAGCAATCAGCCCCAGCATTTT. This gives the protein CASSEDRYSNQPQHF.

The genes are TRBV7-3 and TRBJ2-5; TRBD1 is a possible D gene (6 bases). V shed 5 bases and J shed 0 bases, with 13 bases lying between them. This CDR3 has 15 amino acids. Germline values: CDR1 SGHTA, CDR2 FQGTGA. CDR3 DNA sequence: TGTGCCAGCAGCCCTGGCAGGGGTCACCAAGAGACCCAGTACTTC. Translation gives CASSPGRGHQETQYF.